This T cell receptor beta chain was recorded in a study of blood T cell repertoires in COVID-19. Overall study context: COVID-19 samples collected from the United States, Italy and Spain covered acute and convalescent phases. The cDNA or gDNA used as material had been derived from T cells, B-cell-depleted T cells, or PBMCs.

How the authors handled the data: Reference gene primer amplification yielded estimated nucleated cell counts. Here immunoSEQ multiplex PCR was the method, and the copy in TCRdb shows in-frame clones only, minus some. Clone size and the V and J calls come from that table; the DNA yielded D and trimming. The table lists about 29,000 clones, 70% to 80% of them singletons, with 45% to 50% in the top ten. This CDR3 contains 13 residues. Per germline, CDR1 MDHEN and CDR2 SYDVKM. V was pared by 3 bases and J by 2 bases, with 8 bases between. The V gene is TRBV28, the J gene TRBJ2-7; no firm D call. The specimen sequenced was peripheral blood. The TCR originated in a woman in her 70s with acute or convalescent COVID-19. The CDR3 sequence: CASSFKLAYEQYF. CDR3 nucleotides: TGTGCCAGCAGTTTCAAGCTGGCCTACGAGCAGTACTTC.